This TCR beta chain was observed in a study of shared clonotypes between healthy human individuals. Method: immunoSEQ multiplex PCR; TCRdb's copy keeps in-frame clones and lacks some. Among around 980,000 clones listed, approximately 78% were seen once. This clone was picked up one time. Germline loops: CDR1 SGHDT, CDR2 YYEEEE. The J segment lost 6 bases and the V segment lost 3 bases, leaving 7 bases of the junction unmatched. The CDR3 is 14 residues long. Material: memory CD4+ T cells from PBMCs. Subset here: CD45RA-negative fraction. The clonotype comes from a young man in good health. Some clones in this sample may be carry-over from other donors' samples. V is TRBV5-6 and J is TRBJ2-7; 9 nucleotides line up with TRBD2. CDR3 DNA sequence: TGTGCCAGCAGCTCCATAGCGGGAGTCAGCGAGCAGTACTTC. Its translation is CASSSIAGVSEQYF.